The present TCR beta chain was sequenced within a study of blood T cell repertoires in COVID-19. Study summary: Nucleic acid was either cDNA or gDNA, and it came from T cells, B-cell-depleted T cells, or PBMCs.

Only in-frame clones appear in the TCRdb table, and some are missing; sequencing was by immunoSEQ multiplex PCR. The profile covers approximately 250,000 clones, with approximately 87% appearing a single time and about 4.5% taken by the ten largest. The CDR3 has 12 residues. The germline V gene encodes CDR1 KGHDR and CDR2 SFDVKD. The V gene lost 4 bases and the J gene lost 4 bases, with 4 bases spanning the gap. The V and J genes are TRBV24-1 and TRBJ2-1; no firm D call. Sequences were obtained from peripheral blood. The sequence was obtained from a man aged 55-75 years who had recovered from COVID-19. CDR3 region: CATSDNYNEQFF. As DNA, the CDR3 is TGTGCCACCAGTGACAATTACAATGAGCAGTTCTTC.